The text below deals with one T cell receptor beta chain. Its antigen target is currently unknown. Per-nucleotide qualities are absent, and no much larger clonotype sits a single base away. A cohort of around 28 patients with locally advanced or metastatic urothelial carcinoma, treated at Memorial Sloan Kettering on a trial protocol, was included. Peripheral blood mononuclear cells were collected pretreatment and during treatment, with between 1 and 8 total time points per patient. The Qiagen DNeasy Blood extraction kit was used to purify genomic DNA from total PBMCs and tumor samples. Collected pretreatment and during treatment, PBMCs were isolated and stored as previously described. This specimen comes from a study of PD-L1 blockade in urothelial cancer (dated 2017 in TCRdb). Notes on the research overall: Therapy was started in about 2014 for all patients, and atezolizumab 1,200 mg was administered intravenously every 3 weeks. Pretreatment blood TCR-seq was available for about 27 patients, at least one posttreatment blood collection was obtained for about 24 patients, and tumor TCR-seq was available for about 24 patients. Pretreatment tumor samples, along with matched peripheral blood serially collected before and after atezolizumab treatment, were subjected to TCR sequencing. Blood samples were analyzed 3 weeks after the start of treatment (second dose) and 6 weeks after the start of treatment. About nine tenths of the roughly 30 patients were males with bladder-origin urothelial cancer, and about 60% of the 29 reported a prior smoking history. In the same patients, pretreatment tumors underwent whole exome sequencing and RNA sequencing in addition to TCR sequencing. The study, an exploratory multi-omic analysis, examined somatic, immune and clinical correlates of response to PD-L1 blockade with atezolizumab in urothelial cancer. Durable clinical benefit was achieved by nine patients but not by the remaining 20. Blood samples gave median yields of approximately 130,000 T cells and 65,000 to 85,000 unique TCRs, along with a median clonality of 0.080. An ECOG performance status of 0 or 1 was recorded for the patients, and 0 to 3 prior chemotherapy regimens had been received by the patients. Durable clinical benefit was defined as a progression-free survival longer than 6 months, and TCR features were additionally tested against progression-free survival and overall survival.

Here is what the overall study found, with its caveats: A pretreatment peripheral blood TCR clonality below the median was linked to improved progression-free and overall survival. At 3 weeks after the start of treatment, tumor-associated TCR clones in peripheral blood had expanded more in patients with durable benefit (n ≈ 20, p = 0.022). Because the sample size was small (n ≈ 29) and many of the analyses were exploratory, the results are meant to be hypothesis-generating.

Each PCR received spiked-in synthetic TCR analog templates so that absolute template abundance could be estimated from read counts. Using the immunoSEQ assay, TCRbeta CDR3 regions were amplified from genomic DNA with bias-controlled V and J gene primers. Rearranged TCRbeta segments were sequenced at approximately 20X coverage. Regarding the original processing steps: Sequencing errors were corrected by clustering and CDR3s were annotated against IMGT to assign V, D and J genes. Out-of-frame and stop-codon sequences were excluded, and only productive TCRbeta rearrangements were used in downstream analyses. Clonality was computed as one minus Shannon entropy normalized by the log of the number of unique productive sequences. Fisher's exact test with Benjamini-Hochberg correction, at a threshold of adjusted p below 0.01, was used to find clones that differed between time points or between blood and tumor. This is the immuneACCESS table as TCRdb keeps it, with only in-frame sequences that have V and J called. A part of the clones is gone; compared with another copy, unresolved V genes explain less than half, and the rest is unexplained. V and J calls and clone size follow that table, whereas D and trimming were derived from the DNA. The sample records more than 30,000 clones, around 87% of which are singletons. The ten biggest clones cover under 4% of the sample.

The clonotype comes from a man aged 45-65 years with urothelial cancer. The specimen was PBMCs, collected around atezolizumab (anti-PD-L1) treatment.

The bases are TGTGCCAGCATCCCTGGGGGCGGTACCTCCTACAATGAGCAGTTCTTC. Its amino acids are CASIPGGGTSYNEQFF. In this chain, TRBV28 is recombined with TRBJ2-1; possibly the D gene is TRBD1, per 6 matching bases. Relative to germline, V is 7 bases shorter and J is 0 bases shorter, with 16 bases between their ends. Reading the germline V gene gives CDR1 MDHEN and CDR2 SYDVKM. The CDR3 runs 16 amino acids, cysteine and phenylalanine included. Here the CDR3 DNA is all that survives: 48 bases in frame from base 1.